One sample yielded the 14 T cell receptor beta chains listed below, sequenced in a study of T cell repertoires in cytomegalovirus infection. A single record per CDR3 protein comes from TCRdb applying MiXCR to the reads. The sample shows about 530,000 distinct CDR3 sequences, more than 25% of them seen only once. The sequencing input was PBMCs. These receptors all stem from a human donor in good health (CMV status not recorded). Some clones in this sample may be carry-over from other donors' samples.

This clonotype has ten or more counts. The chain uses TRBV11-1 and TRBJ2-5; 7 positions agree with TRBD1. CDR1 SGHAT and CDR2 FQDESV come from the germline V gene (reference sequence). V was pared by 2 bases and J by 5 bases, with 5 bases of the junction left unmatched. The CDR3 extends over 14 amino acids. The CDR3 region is CASSLQGDAETQYF. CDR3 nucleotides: TGTGCCAGCAGCTTACAGGGGGATGCGGAGACCCAGTACTTC.

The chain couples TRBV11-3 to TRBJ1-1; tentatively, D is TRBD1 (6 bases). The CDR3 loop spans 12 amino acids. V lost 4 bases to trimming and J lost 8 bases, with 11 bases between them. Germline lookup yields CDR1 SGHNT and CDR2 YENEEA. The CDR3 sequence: CASSYGGGEAFF. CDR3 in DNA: TGTGCCAGCAGCTACGGAGGGGGGGAAGCTTTCTTT.

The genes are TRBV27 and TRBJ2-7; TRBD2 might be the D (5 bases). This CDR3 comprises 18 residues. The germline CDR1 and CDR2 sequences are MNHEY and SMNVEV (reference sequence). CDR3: CASPPKGQAPGSSYEKYV. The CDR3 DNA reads TGTGCCAGCCCCCCGAAGGGCCAGGCTCCGGGGAGCTCCTACGAGAAGTACGTC.

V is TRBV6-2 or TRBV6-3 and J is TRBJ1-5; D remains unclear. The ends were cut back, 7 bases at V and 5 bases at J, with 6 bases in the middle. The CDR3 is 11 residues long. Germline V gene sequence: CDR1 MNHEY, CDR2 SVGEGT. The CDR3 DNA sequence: TGTGCCAGCATAGAGGATCAGCCCCAGCATTTT. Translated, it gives CASIEDQPQHF.

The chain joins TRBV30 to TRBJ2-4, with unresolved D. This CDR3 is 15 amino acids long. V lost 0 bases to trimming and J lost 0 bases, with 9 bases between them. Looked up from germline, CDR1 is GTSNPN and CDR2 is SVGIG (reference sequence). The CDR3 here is CAWSVNILAKNIQYF. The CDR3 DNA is TGTGCCTGGAGTGTAAACATTCTAGCCAAAAACATTCAGTACTTC.

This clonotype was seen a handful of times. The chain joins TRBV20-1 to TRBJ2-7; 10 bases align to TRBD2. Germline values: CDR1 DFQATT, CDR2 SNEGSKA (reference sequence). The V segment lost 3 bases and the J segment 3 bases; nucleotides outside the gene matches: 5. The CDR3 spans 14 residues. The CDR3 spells CSARTGTSDYEQYF. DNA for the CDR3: TGCAGTGCTAGGACCGGGACTAGCGACTACGAGCAGTACTTC.

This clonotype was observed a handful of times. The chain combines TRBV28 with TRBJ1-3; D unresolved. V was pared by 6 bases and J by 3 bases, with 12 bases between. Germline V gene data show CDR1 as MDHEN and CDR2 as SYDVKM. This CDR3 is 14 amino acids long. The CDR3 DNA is TGTGCCAGCAGGTTGAAGGTTGTTGGAAACACCATATATTTT. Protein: CASRLKVVGNTIYF.

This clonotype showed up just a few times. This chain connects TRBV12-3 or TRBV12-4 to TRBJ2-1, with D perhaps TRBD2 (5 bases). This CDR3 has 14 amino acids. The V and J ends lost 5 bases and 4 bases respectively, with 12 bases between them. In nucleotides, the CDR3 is TGTGCCAGCAGTCCTTATGGCGGGTACAATGAGCAGTTCTTC. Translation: CASSPYGGYNEQFF.

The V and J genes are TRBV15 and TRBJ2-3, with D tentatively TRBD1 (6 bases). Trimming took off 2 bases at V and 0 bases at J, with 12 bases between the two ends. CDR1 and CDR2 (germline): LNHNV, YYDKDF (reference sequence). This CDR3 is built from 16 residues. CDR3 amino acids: CATSRPGQASTDTQYF. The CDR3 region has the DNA TGTGCCACCAGCAGACCGGGACAAGCTAGCACAGATACGCAGTATTTT.

CDR3 sequence (DNA): TGTGCCAGCAGCCGCAAGCTCGGGACAGGGGACTCTCGGCCCTACGAGCAGTACTTC. Its translation: CASSRKLGTGDSRPYEQYF. The V call is TRBV7-2, the J call TRBJ2-7; TRBD1 matches 10 bases. This CDR3 has 19 amino acids. The V gene's germline CDR1 is SGHTA and CDR2 FQGNSA. V gave up 5 bases and J gave up 2 bases; unmatched junction bases: 18.

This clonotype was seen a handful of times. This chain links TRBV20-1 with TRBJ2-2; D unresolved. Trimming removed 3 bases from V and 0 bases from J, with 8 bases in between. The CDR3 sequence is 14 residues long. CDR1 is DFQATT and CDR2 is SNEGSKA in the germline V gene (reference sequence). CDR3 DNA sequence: TGCAGTGCTAGTGAGTCGTCGAACACCGGGGAGCTGTTTTTT. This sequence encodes CSASESSNTGELFF.

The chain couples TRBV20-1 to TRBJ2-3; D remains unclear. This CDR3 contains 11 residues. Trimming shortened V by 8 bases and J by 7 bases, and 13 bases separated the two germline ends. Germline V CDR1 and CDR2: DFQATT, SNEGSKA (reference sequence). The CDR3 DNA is TGCAGTACGAGCCGGTCGAATACGCAGTATTTT. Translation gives CSTSRSNTQYF.

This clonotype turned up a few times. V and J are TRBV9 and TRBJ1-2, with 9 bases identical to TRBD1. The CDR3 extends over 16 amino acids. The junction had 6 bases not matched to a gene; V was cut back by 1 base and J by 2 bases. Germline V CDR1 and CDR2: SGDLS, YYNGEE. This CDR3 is CASSVTGGVGNYGYTF. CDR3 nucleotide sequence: TGTGCCAGCAGCGTAACAGGGGGCGTAGGGAACTATGGCTACACCTTC. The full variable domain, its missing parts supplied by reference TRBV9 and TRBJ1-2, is DSGVTQTPKHLITATGQRVTLRCSPRSGDLSVYWYQQSLDQGLQFLIQYYNGEERAKGNILERFSAQQFPDLHSELNLSSLELGDSALYFCASSVTGGVGNYGYTFGSGTRLTVV.

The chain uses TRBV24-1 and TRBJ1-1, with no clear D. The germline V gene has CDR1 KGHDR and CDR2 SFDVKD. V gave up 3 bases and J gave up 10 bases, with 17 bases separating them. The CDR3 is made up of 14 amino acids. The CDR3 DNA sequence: TGTGCCACCAGTGATCCTACCTTGGGCCTCGGAGCTTTCTTT. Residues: CATSDPTLGLGAFF.